This T cell receptor (beta chain) was retrieved from a study of multiple sclerosis patients with progressive multifocal leukoencephalopathy. Study outcomes and limitations: It is unclear whether the findings reflect JC virus infection or general immunocompromise. Expanded clones at PML onset predated and persisted through natalizumab therapy.

Germline CDR1 and CDR2: SGHNT and YYREEE (reference sequence). This CDR3 spans 15 amino acids. V dropped 3 bases and J dropped 10; count of bases not matched to a gene: 14. The survey-level immunoSEQ assay was used. Each PCR contained spiked synthetic TR CDR3 controls spanning every V-J pairing. Here immunoSEQ multiplex PCR was the method, and the copy in TCRdb shows in-frame clones only, minus some. The sample includes about 31,000 clones, 75% to 90% of them seen just once. A word on this clone: Antigen specificity is unknown.

Time point defined: time of PML onset. The sequenced sample was PBMCs, obtained from a patient treated with natalizumab. The chain carries TRBV5-4 and TRBJ1-2; 8 nucleotides agree with TRBD1. This receptor was obtained from a woman aged 25-40 years with progressive multifocal leukoencephalopathy. The CDR3 reads CASSSRGTGAGAYTF. CDR3 coding DNA: TGTGCCAGCAGCTCTCGCGGGACAGGTGCCGGTGCCTACACCTTC.